Below are 27 T cell receptor beta chains sequenced from a single sample in a study of PD-1 blockade in classical Hodgkin lymphoma. Relapse after autologous stem cell transplantation occurred in every patient, and brentuximab vedotin exposure varied. Thawed PBMCs were the source of CD4+ T cells, purified by magnetic negative selection. Only in-frame clones appear in the TCRdb table, and some are missing; sequencing was by immunoSEQ multiplex PCR. This sample has over 8,500 clones, with roughly 84% found just once. The specimen comprised CD4+ T cells from blood, sampled at baseline. All receptors derive from a human donor with classical Hodgkin lymphoma.

V and J are TRBV19 and TRBJ1-4; D is unclear. The CDR3 has 13 amino acids. Germline V gene lookup returns CDR1 LNHDA and CDR2 SQIVND (reference sequence). With 5 bases removed from V and 7 bases from J, the gap between germline ends came to 11 bases. The CDR3 sequence: CASSLTVGEKLFF. Written as DNA, the CDR3 is TGTGCCAGTAGTCTCACCGTAGGTGAAAAACTGTTTTTT.

The V gene is TRBV5-1, the J gene TRBJ2-7; D is uncertain. This CDR3 spans 14 amino acids. Germline CDR1 reads SGHRS; CDR2 reads YFSETQ. V was trimmed by 0 bases and J by 6 bases, leaving 13 bases between them. This chain's CDR3 is CASSLEEVGLEQYF. CDR3 in DNA: TGCGCCAGCAGCTTGGAAGAGGTAGGGCTCGAGCAGTACTTC.

This sequence joins TRBV5-1 and TRBJ2-4; maybe TRBD1 (6 bases). CDR3 length: 17 amino acids. Looked up from germline, CDR1 is SGHRS and CDR2 is YFSETQ. V lost 0 bases and J 8 bases, leaving 21 bases between the germline ends. The CDR3 DNA reads TGCGCCAGCAGCTTGGGTGCGCAGAGGGGAAAGGGGGACATTCAGTACTTC. The encoded protein is CASSLGAQRGKGDIQYF.

The J gene is TRBJ2-1, the V gene TRBV30; 7 nucleotides align to TRBD1. The CDR3 sequence is 14 residues long. The junction had 6 bases not matched to a gene; V was cut back by 4 bases and J by 3 bases. CDR1 and CDR2 from the germline V gene are GTSNPN and SVGIG (reference sequence). The CDR3 nucleotides read TGTGCCTGGACCCCGGGACAGTACTACAATGAGCAGTTCTTC. This sequence encodes CAWTPGQYYNEQFF. Filled out from reference TRBV30 and TRBJ2-1, the complete variable domain reads SQTIHQWPATLVQPVGSPLSLECTVEGTSNPNLYWYRQAAGRGLQLLFYSVGIGQISSEVPQNLSASRPQDRQFILSSKKLLLSDSGFYLCAWTPGQYYNEQFFGPGTRLTVL.

The V gene is TRBV5-1, the J gene TRBJ2-6; D gene unclear. The germline gives CDR1 SGHRS, CDR2 YFSETQ. The CDR3 extends over 17 amino acids. The V end was cut by 0 bases, the J end by 0 bases, with 10 bases between. Here the CDR3 reads CASSLGPGSSGANVLTF. The CDR3 DNA reads TGCGCCAGCAGCTTGGGGCCCGGCAGCTCTGGGGCCAACGTCCTGACTTTC.

The V and J genes are TRBV10-3 and TRBJ2-3; 9 positions match TRBD2. CDR1 ENHRY and CDR2 SYGVKD come from the germline V gene. The ends lost 0 bases at V and 4 bases at J; junction bases unmatched: 2. This CDR3 has 15 residues. In nucleotides, the CDR3 is TGTGCCATCAGTGAGTCTAGCGGGAGCTCAGATACGCAGTATTTT. Amino acids: CAISESSGSSDTQYF.

The chain links TRBV19 to TRBJ2-7, with 13 positions matching TRBD2. The CDR3 is 19 amino acids. After removal of 5 bases from V and 0 bases from J, the junction contained 13 bases not matched to a gene. Germline values: CDR1 LNHDA, CDR2 SQIVND (reference sequence). The DNA for the CDR3 is TGTGCCAGTAGTTTCTCCGGGACTAGCGGGACCTACGTCTCCTACGAGCAGTACTTC. It is translated as CASSFSGTSGTYVSYEQYF.

The V gene is TRBV5-1, the J gene TRBJ2-7; 14 nucleotides agree with TRBD2. The germline CDR1 and CDR2 sequences are SGHRS and YFSETQ. Trimming removed 1 base from V and 6 bases from J; junction bases left unmatched: 6. The CDR3 sequence is 16 residues long. CDR3 protein: CASSLSGTSGSSEQYF. Written as DNA, the CDR3 is TGCGCCAGCAGCTTGTCCGGGACTAGCGGGAGTAGCGAGCAGTACTTC.

The chain joins TRBV27 to TRBJ2-7; the D is unclear. Germline CDR1 reads MNHEY; CDR2 reads SMNVEV (reference sequence). The CDR3 is made up of 13 amino acids. Trimming removed 3 bases at V and 7 bases at J, with 13 bases between. The CDR3 DNA reads TGTGCCAGCAGTTTTCTCCGTGGAAGGGAGCAGTACTTC. Translated, it gives CASSFLRGREQYF.

This clone was picked up one time. The chain couples TRBV7-2 to TRBJ1-1; a weak D match, TRBD1 (5 bases). V lost 5 bases and J lost 1, with 8 bases in between. Germline V gene lookup returns CDR1 SGHTA and CDR2 FQGNSA. The CDR3 covers 13 residues. CDR3 sequence: CASSPDKNTEAFF. CDR3 DNA sequence: TGTGCCAGCAGCCCGGACAAGAACACTGAAGCTTTCTTT.

This clone has only a few counts. The chain employs TRBV6-1 and TRBJ1-1; 8 bases are shared with TRBD1. Germline V gene lookup returns CDR1 MNHNS and CDR2 SASEGT. This CDR3 has 13 amino acids. The trim removed 4 bases at V and 5 bases at J, leaving 3 bases unmatched. The CDR3 is CASSATGGTEAFF. The CDR3 region has the DNA TGTGCCAGCAGTGCAACAGGGGGAACTGAAGCTTTCTTT.

The chain's CDR3 is CASSPPGQGYEQYF. The CDR3 DNA reads TGTGCCAGCAGTCCCCCCGGACAGGGCTACGAGCAGTACTTC. The rearrangement joins TRBV6-5 to TRBJ2-5, with 8 bases matching TRBD1. With the DNA end fitting TRBJ2-7 better, the J assignment may be wrong. This CDR3 contains 14 residues. Germline assignment: CDR1 MNHEY and CDR2 SVGAGI.

This clone was seen a handful of times. This chain uses TRBV6-5 with TRBJ1-1, with D maybe TRBD1 (6 bases). The CDR3 covers 12 residues. Germline CDR1 and CDR2: MNHEY and SVGAGI. V was pared by 7 bases and J by 6 bases, with 12 bases between. CDR3 DNA: TGTGCCAGCAAACAGGGAGAGTCTGAAGCTTTCTTT. Translated, it gives CASKQGESEAFF.

The J gene is TRBJ2-1, the V gene TRBV2; no reliable D call. The V and J ends lost 1 base and 4 bases respectively, with 5 bases between them. The CDR3 sequence is 13 residues long. CDR1 is SNHLY and CDR2 is FYNNEI in the germline V gene. The CDR3 coding sequence is TGTGCCAGCAGTGAAGGGCGGTACAATGAGCAGTTCTTC. Encoded protein: CASSEGRYNEQFF.

The rearrangement links TRBV30 to TRBJ1-6, with D unresolved. The germline gives CDR1 GTSNPN, CDR2 SVGIG (reference sequence). Trimming shortened V by 0 bases and J by 9 bases, and 15 bases separated the two germline ends. The CDR3 consists of 15 residues. The CDR3 DNA follows: TGTGCCTGGAGTGTAAGGTCGGGTTGGTTTTCACCCCTCCACTTT. Translation gives CAWSVRSGWFSPLHF.

Only one count was recorded for this clone. CDR3 sequence: CASSLRQGSSPLHF. DNA of the CDR3: TGTGCCAGCAGCTTGAGGCAGGGTAGTTCACCCCTCCACTTT. The chain employs TRBV5-4 and TRBJ1-6, with D possibly matching TRBD1 (5 bases). Germline CDR1 is SGHNT and CDR2 is YYREEE (reference sequence). There are 14 residues in the CDR3. Trimming pared 1 base from V and 9 bases from J, leaving 11 bases between. The variable domain in full, completed from reference TRBV5-4 and TRBJ1-6, reads ETGVTQSPTHLIKTRGQQVTLRCSSQSGHNTVSWYQQALGQGPQFIFQYYREEENGRGNFPPRFSGLQFPNYSSELNVNALELDDSALYLCASSLRQGSSPLHFGNGTRLTVT.

Only one count was recorded for this clone. The gene calls are TRBV6-1 and TRBJ1-2; D unclear. The CDR3 spans 13 residues. CDR1 and CDR2 from the germline V gene are MNHNS and SASEGT. V shed 6 bases and J shed 7 bases, with 15 bases lying between them. CDR3 coding DNA: TGTGCCAGCAGGATGACGGCCTTGGGTGGCTACACCTTC. Translation: CASRMTALGGYTF.

V gene TRBV6-1 combines with J gene TRBJ1-6; D is undetermined. This CDR3 has 13 amino acids. The V end was cut by 6 bases, the J end by 5 bases, with 8 bases between. Germline V CDR1 and CDR2: MNHNS, SASEGT. CDR3 coding DNA: TGTGCCAGCAGACACACAGATAATTCACCCCTCCACTTT. Protein product: CASRHTDNSPLHF.

J is TRBJ2-5 and V is TRBV7-9; no clear D gene. In germline, CDR1 is SEHNR, CDR2 FQNEAQ (reference sequence). V lost 1 base and J 5 bases, leaving 2 bases between the germline ends. This CDR3 comprises 11 residues. The CDR3 nucleotides are TGTGCCAGCAGCTTAGTTGAGACCCAGTACTTC. Translation gives CASSLVETQYF.

The sample holds a few counts of this clone. The chain combines TRBV19 with TRBJ2-1, with a weak D call TRBD2 (6 bases). There are 15 residues in the CDR3. V was trimmed by 3 bases and J by 8 bases, leaving 17 bases between them. CDR1 is LNHDA, CDR2 SQIVND, per germline (reference sequence). CDR3 residues: CASSISPGEVYEQFF. The CDR3 nucleotides are TGTGCCAGTAGTATTTCCCCGGGAGAGGTCTATGAGCAGTTCTTC.

The chain links TRBV28 to TRBJ1-5; TRBD1 matches 8 bases. J was trimmed by 6 bases and V by 8 bases; bases with no gene match: 9. This CDR3 is 14 amino acids long. CDR1 is MDHEN and CDR2 is SYDVKM in the germline V gene. As DNA, the CDR3 is TGTGCCAGCCAGGACCCGGGACAGGTTCAGCCCCAGCATTTT. Protein sequence: CASQDPGQVQPQHF. Supplemented by reference TRBV28 and TRBJ1-5, the full variable domain reads DVKVTQSSRYLVKRTGEKVFLECVQDMDHENMFWYRQDPGLGLRLIYFSYDVKMKEKGDIPEGYSVSREKKERFSLILESASTNQTSMYLCASQDPGQVQPQHFGDGTRLSIL.

This chain joins TRBV6-1 and TRBJ2-1; TRBD2 matches 8 bases. After removal of 6 bases from V and 8 bases from J, the junction contained 12 bases not matched to a gene. This CDR3 has 15 residues. The germline V gene encodes CDR1 MNHNS and CDR2 SASEGT. CDR3 DNA sequence: TGTGCCAGCAGATTTCTGGGACGGGAGGGCCATGAGCAGTTCTTC. Translation gives CASRFLGREGHEQFF.

The chain has TRBV6-1 and TRBJ2-1; no reliable D call. V lost 9 bases and J 4 bases, leaving 16 bases between the germline ends. CDR1 is MNHNS, CDR2 SASEGT, per germline. The CDR3 covers 14 residues. The CDR3 DNA is TGTGCCAGTCTGGCTGGAATCCCTTACAATGAGCAGTTCTTC. As protein: CASLAGIPYNEQFF.

The V call is TRBV18, the J call TRBJ2-2; maybe TRBD2 (5 bases). With 3 bases removed from V and 7 bases from J, the gap between germline ends came to 18 bases. The CDR3 length is 16 residues. Germline-derived CDR1 and CDR2 are KGHSH and LQKENI. The CDR3 bases are TGTGCCAGCTCACCGGAAGGCCTAGCTGTCTTCGGGGAGCTGTTTTTT. Translation: CASSPEGLAVFGELFF.

The chain uses TRBV28 and TRBJ1-1; the D is unclear. The CDR3 is 14 amino acids. Deletions cut 0 bases from V and 1 base from J, with 6 bases between. Germline CDR1 and CDR2: MDHEN and SYDVKM. This CDR3 is CASSLWEKNTEAFF. The CDR3 nucleotides are TGTGCCAGCAGTTTATGGGAGAAGAACACTGAAGCTTTCTTT.

V is TRBV4-2 and J is TRBJ2-7, with D possibly matching TRBD2 (6 bases). Trimming cost V 3 bases and J 2 bases, with 14 bases left between them. Germline CDR1 LGHNA, CDR2 YNFKEQ. CDR3 size: 15 residues. CDR3 DNA sequence: TGTGCCAGCAGCCACGCTGGGACTTCCACCTACGAGCAGTACTTC. Translation: CASSHAGTSTYEQYF.

In this sample, this clone turned up once. V usage is TRBV19 and J usage is TRBJ1-2, with no clear D. This CDR3 spans 15 amino acids. CDR1 is LNHDA, CDR2 SQIVND, per germline (reference sequence). V was trimmed by 5 bases and J by 0 bases, leaving 13 bases between them. This CDR3 is CASSLQSSSNYGYTF. In DNA, the CDR3 is TGTGCCAGTAGTTTACAGAGTAGTTCTAACTATGGCTACACCTTC.